This paragraph covers one T cell receptor beta chain sequence. Its antigen is still unknown. This sample was taken from a study of vaccination effects on CD4 cells after COVID-19. Study as a whole: Antigen-specific CD4+ T cells were first expanded with viral peptide pools by the ViraFEST assay and only then sequenced.

The table came from immunoSEQ multiplex PCR; TCRdb's copy has only in-frame clones and leaves some out. The profile covers about 45,000 clones, with 60% to 80% appearing a single time and roughly 8.6% taken by the ten largest. Researchers isolated CD4+ T cells once about 11 days of culture had elapsed. Days 3 and 7 saw half the medium replaced with IL-2 medium. This clonotype was sampled from a human donor who had a prior SARS-CoV-2 infection. The starting material was CD4+ T cells from PBMCs cultured without peptide, obtained before COVID-19 vaccination.

The CDR3 nucleotides read TGTGCCAGCAGCTTGTTAGGGGCCTCGAACACCGGGGAGCTGTTTTTT. Protein: CASSLLGASNTGELFF. This rearrangement joins TRBV5-4 to TRBJ2-2, with D possibly being TRBD1 (5 bases). Trimming removed 1 base from V and 0 bases from J, with 10 bases in between. The CDR3 is made up of 16 amino acids. Germline assignment: CDR1 SGHNT and CDR2 YYREEE (reference sequence).